The rows below give T cell receptor beta chains drawn from one sample of a study of blood T cell repertoires in COVID-19. The method was immunoSEQ multiplex PCR; TCRdb's version includes in-frame clones alone and lacks a portion of them. Of about 80,000 clones listed, roughly 85% are singletons. Sequencing was carried out using peripheral blood. These receptors originate from a young man with acute or convalescent COVID-19. CDR3s include the opening cysteine and the closing phenylalanine or tryptophan. Fields, in order: J gene, clone size, V gene, CDR3 protein. Some rows have no size entry. The others give once, few or many, or a class for an expanded clone.

>TRBJ1-1|NA|TRBV30
CAWSSSGTGAEAFF
>TRBJ2-7|NA|TRBV28
CASAIYEQYF
>TRBJ1-5|NA|TRBV18
CASSQSGQLQPQHF
>TRBJ2-3|NA|TRBV28
CASTPLRGTDTQYF
>TRBJ2-1|NA|TRBV29-1
CSVESSSYNEQFF
>TRBJ1-5|NA|TRBV2
CASSGTGGNQPQHF
>TRBJ1-4|NA|TRBV4-2
CASSQEGSGGREKLFF
>TRBJ2-5|NA|TRBV2
CASSLGQETQYF
>TRBJ2-3|NA|TRBV6-5
CASRGLAEMTDTQYF
>TRBJ2-5|NA|TRBV30
CAWSRTKETQYF
>TRBJ2-1|NA|TRBV6-5
CASSLGTTNNEQFF
>TRBJ2-3|NA|TRBV27
CASSLRGLAGVTDTQYF
>TRBJ2-7|NA|TRBV7-2
CASSLVVLADLSEQYF
>TRBJ2-5|once|TRBV7-9
CASSFEASDQYF
>TRBJ1-2|NA|TRBV9
CASSVDSNYGYTF
>TRBJ1-5|once|TRBV30
CAWSGRRNQPQHF
>TRBJ2-2|NA|TRBV7-2
CASSSRAGGLGTGELFF
>TRBJ1-4|NA|TRBV7-2
CASSLVTLQGELFF
>TRBJ1-5|few|TRBV2
CATRRGESNQPQHF